This T cell receptor (beta chain) was sequenced in a study of blood T cell repertoires in COVID-19. All enrollees were roughly 18 to 100 years old and from under 25 US areas. The CDR3 sequence is 13 residues long. The V gene's germline CDR1 is WNHNN and CDR2 SYGVQD (reference sequence). The V and J ends lost 5 bases and 4 bases respectively, with 11 bases between them. Sequencing was performed with immunoSEQ multiplex PCR; in TCRdb, only in-frame clones are kept and a portion is missing. The table shows 200,000 to 300,000 clones, with about nine tenths occurring only once. This TCR came from a man aged 40-49 years who had recovered from COVID-19. The sample comprised PBMCs or T cells enriched from blood (not recorded which). The rearrangement joins TRBV10-1 to TRBJ1-1, with D uncertain. As DNA, the CDR3 is TGCGCCAGCAGTTCGACTCCGGGCACTGAAGCTTTCTTT. Amino acid sequence: CASSSTPGTEAFF.